A selection of T cell receptor beta chains follows, all from one sample in a study of blood T cell repertoires in COVID-19. The assay was immunoSEQ multiplex PCR, and TCRdb's table has in-frame clones only and misses some. This sample has about 210,000 clones; 80% to 90% occur once, and the top ten carry 10% to 13%. The specimen was PBMCs or T cells enriched from blood (not recorded which). The source of these receptors is a man younger than 30 with acute COVID-19. Both conserved end residues are part of each CDR3. D genes are given only for firm matches. A row's size may be missing; if present it is once, few, many or a size class.

D	size	V	J	DNA	CDR3
TRBD2	-	TRBV5-1	TRBJ2-5	TGCGCCAGCAGCTTGGGACTAGCGGGAGTACCGAGGGGAGAGACCCAGTACTTC	CASSLGLAGVPRGETQYF
TRBD1	-	TRBV19	TRBJ1-2	TGTGCCAGTAGTGCACAGGGGGCGCGAGATGGCTACACCTTC	CASSAQGARDGYTF
TRBD1	-	TRBV4-1	TRBJ2-7	TGCGCCAGCAGCCAAGTCTTCTGGGACAGGGTTGACGAGCAGTACTTC	CASSQVFWDRVDEQYF
TRBD2	-	TRBV7-7	TRBJ2-5	TGTGCTAGCAGCTTAGACGCGGGGGAGGGTGAGACCCAGTACTTC	CASSLDAGEGETQYF
-	-	TRBV25-1	TRBJ2-7	TGTGCCAGCAGTGAAATCGGGGAAAAAGCCTACGAGCAGTACTTC	CASSEIGEKAYEQYF
-	-	TRBV29-1	TRBJ2-3	TGCAGCGTTGATGGCGGGATCAACCAGAGCACAGATACGCAGTATTTT	CSVDGGINQSTDTQYF
TRBD2	-	TRBV19	TRBJ2-7	TGTGCCAGTAGCTCCCGGACTAGCGGGAACTACGAGCAGTACTTC	CASSSRTSGNYEQYF
-	-	TRBV6-1	TRBJ1-6	TGTGCCAGCAGTGAGGGGCAGGGGATGAGCTCCTATAATTCACCCCTCCACTTT	CASSEGQGMSSYNSPLHF
TRBD2	-	TRBV19	TRBJ2-1	TGTGCCAGTAGTCGGCCTAGCGGGTACAATGAGCAGTTCTTC	CASSRPSGYNEQFF
-	-	TRBV27	TRBJ1-1	TGTGCCAGCAGTTTCACCGGGACTTCAACTGAAGCTTTCTTT	CASSFTGTSTEAFF
-	many	TRBV19	TRBJ2-3	TGTGCCAGTAGTAGCAGGGCCTCGGATACGCAGTATTTT	CASSSRASDTQYF
-	-	TRBV12-3/TRBV12-4	TRBJ2-1	TGTGCCAGCAGTCCCACATCCGGGGTTGAGCAGTTCTTC	CASSPTSGVEQFF
-	-	TRBV6-2/TRBV6-3	TRBJ2-5	TGTGCCAGCAGTTACTTGGATTCGGCGGCCCAGTACTTC	CASSYLDSAAQYF
-	few	TRBV5-1	TRBJ1-2	TGCGCCAGCAGCTTGGAGAGCTATGGCTACACCTTC	CASSLESYGYTF